Included here is one TCR beta chain sequence, with context. Sequencing was performed with immunoSEQ multiplex PCR; in TCRdb, only in-frame clones are kept and a portion is missing. The sample consists of fewer than 250,000 clones, around nine tenths of them appearing once. These data belong to a study of blood T cell repertoires in COVID-19. Participants reported their clinical history, and cohort assignment relied on those reports. Participants in the exposed group had met a COVID-19 case in the 2 weeks before joining the study. Sequencing input: PBMCs or T cells enriched from blood (not recorded which). The receptor was derived from a woman in her twenties or thirties who had been exposed to COVID-19.

The CDR3 DNA reads TGCGCCAGCAGCTTGAATCTCGGTGCTCAGACAGGCTTTTTTACTGAAGCTTTCTTT. Its protein product is CASSLNLGAQTGFFTEAFF. This chain connects TRBV5-1 to TRBJ1-1; tentatively, D is TRBD1 (6 bases). Germline V gene lookup returns CDR1 SGHRS and CDR2 YFSETQ. This CDR3 contains 19 residues. V lost 1 base, J lost 5 bases, and 27 bases lay in between.